The clone carrying this T cell receptor (beta chain) was observed a handful of times. A much larger clonotype is one base distant, so this may be a read error. The missing conserved phenylalanine or tryptophan at the end of this CDR3 makes a read error likely. Patients chosen for sequencing had CD8+CD57+ cells that had expanded, as shown by flow cytometry. Researchers used genomic DNA as the template to profile TCR beta VDJ and CDR3. TCRdb recomputed calls from the reads with MiXCR, one row per CDR3 protein. Here the sample spans 310,000 or so distinct CDR3 sequences, 50% to 65% being singletons. The junction had 7 bases not matched to a gene; V was cut back by 6 bases and J by 8 bases. The CDR3 is 13 residues long. CDR1 is SEHNR, CDR2 FQNEAQ, per germline (reference sequence). This sample was included in a study of CD8+CD57+ T cells in acquired aplastic anemia.

The chain couples TRBV7-9 to TRBJ1-2; 9 bases match TRBD1. The clonotype originates from a human donor with aplastic anemia. What was sequenced was sorted CD4+, CD8+, or CD8+CD57+ T cells (not recorded which) from PBMCs. CDR3 nucleotide sequence: TGTGCCAGCAGTCTTACAGGGGGCACGGGCTACACCGTC. This translates into CASSLTGGTGYTV.